The following is a T cell receptor beta chain sequence with its context. Its target antigen remains unknown. The sample holds no much larger clone one base away, and base qualities are not on file. This sample is drawn from a study of identical twins (dated by TCRdb to about 2016). Describing the broader study: To test whether fetal clonotypes persist, this study deep-sequenced TCR alpha and beta repertoires from monozygotic twins, from unrelated adults of various ages, and from cord blood. To rule out contamination, replicate twin experiments were performed at different times with different library preparation protocols.

Library method: 5' RACE. These reads were obtained on an Illumina HiSeq 2000. Template switching added a universal primer binding site, and the final cDNA carried a unique molecular identifier that allowed TCR cDNA molecules to be counted accurately. Specific primers in the conserved constant-segment region were used to synthesize first-strand cDNA for TCR alpha and beta chains. To control for contamination, each cDNA library was double barcoded with a SMART-Mk sample barcode plus Illumina barcodes. TruSeq adapter sequences, together with Illumina sample barcodes, were added in two successive PCR steps. TCR alpha and beta cDNA libraries were sequenced on the Illumina HiSeq platform with custom primers. Turning to the authors' computational methods: Unique molecular identifiers were extracted from raw reads with MiGEC, and CDR3 positions were determined with MiXCR. For each individual, recombination models were inferred using an EM algorithm with the repgenHMM and IGoR tools. The analysis of shared clonotypes was done with the tcR package in R, with sharing normalized by the product of cloneset sizes. To study raw recombination free of thymic and clonal selection effects, out-of-frame nonproductive sequences were analyzed. TCRdb trimmed public reads at Q25 via fastp, called clones via MiXCR and kept in-frame beta chains. Every distinct CDR3 protein forms one entry, paired with its most common genes and DNA. The V and J calls were determined by TCRdb, not by the authors. Counted in this sample were 450,000 to 650,000 distinct CDR3 sequences; approximately 9.6% of them appeared once. The leading ten clones occupy roughly 3.2% of the sample.

Only healthy Caucasian donors were included. Three pairs of female monozygotic twins, all aged roughly 18 to 29 years, made up the twin cohort. The RNA used for TCR libraries was isolated from peripheral blood mononuclear cells. What the work shows at the level of the full study, not this receptor alone: Because the same donors could not be followed over many years, the conclusions relied on cross-sectional statistical analysis. Abundant cord blood beta clonotypes carried fewer insertions; young adult naive repertoires showed a weaker similar trend, while memory repertoires showed none. Out-of-frame TCR alpha sequences shared between twins showed an excess of low generation-probability sequences compared with coincidental sharing between unrelated individuals. Out-of-frame TCR alpha sharing in monozygotic twins was systematically underestimated by recombination models, whereas sharing between unrelated individuals was in agreement with the recombination models. In beta out-of-frame sequences, excess twin sharing was weaker, because having fewer shared sequences lowered the signal-to-noise ratio. Invariant T cells such as MAIT and iNKT could partly confound zero-insertion analyses, although diverse VJ usage argued against such confounding for most clonotypes.

CDR1 and CDR2 are drawn from the germline V gene (reference sequence): LNHDA, SQIVND. V is clipped by 0 bases and J by 0 bases, and the sequence between their germline boundaries is 9 bases long. The CDR3, cysteine through phenylalanine, is 16 amino acids long. The CDR3 DNA has 48 bases and is translated from base 1. These data were also filed under a second study, of yellow fever vaccine responses in identical twins. The second paper further reports: According to the authors, the vaccine-induced T cell response in identical twins seemed to be partly convergent and partly specific to each individual. Focusing on identical twins, the study followed the T cell clones that responded to the vaccine, and did so with precision.

The receptor's source is a woman aged 18-29 years in good health. In this chain, TRBV19 is recombined with TRBJ2-1; the best D guess is TRBD1, with 6 bases matching. Sequenced input: PBMCs. The CDR3 protein sequence reads: CASSIDGGGSYNEQFF. The nucleotides read TGTGCCAGTAGTATAGATGGGGGCGGCTCCTACAATGAGCAGTTCTTC.